The T cell receptor beta chain described here comes from a study of CD8 T cells in Susac syndrome. Negative magnetic isolation gave CD8+ and CD4+ cells; FACS enriched CD8+ TEMRA. This CDR3 comprises 15 residues. Germline CDR1 is MNHEY and CDR2 is SVGAGI. Trimming stripped 3 bases from V and 4 bases from J, with 13 bases between. RNA in amounts of roughly 0.5 to 1 ug was reverse transcribed with random hexamers. TCRdb itself ran the immunoSEQ multiplex PCR reads through MiXCR, one entry per CDR3 protein. The sample shows about 130,000 distinct CDR3 sequences, under 95% of them seen only once. The TCR sequence derives from a human donor with multiple sclerosis. Material for sequencing was CD8+ T cells from PBMCs. This chain joins TRBV6-5 and TRBJ2-1, with D perhaps matching TRBD1 or TRBD2 (6 bases each). The CDR3 spells CASSYSGEDYNEQFF. CDR3 coding DNA: TGTGCCAGCAGTTATTCAGGGGAGGATTACAATGAGCAGTTCTTC.